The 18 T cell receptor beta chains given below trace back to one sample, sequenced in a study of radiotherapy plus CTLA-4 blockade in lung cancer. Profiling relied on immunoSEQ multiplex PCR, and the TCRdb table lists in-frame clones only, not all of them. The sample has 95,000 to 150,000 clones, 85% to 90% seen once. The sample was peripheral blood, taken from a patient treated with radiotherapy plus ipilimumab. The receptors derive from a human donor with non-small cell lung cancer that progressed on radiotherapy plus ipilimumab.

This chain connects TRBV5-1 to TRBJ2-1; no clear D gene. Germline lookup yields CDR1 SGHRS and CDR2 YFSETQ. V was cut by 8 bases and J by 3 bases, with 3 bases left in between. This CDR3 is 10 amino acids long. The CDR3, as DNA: TGCGCCAGGGTCTACAATGAGCAGTTCTTC. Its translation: CARVYNEQFF.

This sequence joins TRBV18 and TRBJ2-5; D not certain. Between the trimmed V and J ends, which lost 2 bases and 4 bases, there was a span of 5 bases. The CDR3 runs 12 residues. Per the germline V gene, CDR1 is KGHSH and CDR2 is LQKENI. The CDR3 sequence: CASSPVGETQYF. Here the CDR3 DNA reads TGTGCCAGCTCACCAGTCGGAGAGACCCAGTACTTC. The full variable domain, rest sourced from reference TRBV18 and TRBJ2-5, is NAGVMQNPRHLVRRRGQEARLRCSPMKGHSHVYWYRQLPEEGLKFMVYLQKENIIDESGMPKERFSAEFPKEGPSILRIQQVVRGDSAAYFCASSPVGETQYFGPGTRLLVL.

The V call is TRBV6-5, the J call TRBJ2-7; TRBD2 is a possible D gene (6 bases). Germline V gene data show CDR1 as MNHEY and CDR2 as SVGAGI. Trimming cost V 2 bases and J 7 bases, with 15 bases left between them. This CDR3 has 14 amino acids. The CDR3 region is CASSYITSSGEQYF. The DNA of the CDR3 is TGTGCCAGCAGTTACATCACTAGCTCGGGTGAGCAGTACTTC.

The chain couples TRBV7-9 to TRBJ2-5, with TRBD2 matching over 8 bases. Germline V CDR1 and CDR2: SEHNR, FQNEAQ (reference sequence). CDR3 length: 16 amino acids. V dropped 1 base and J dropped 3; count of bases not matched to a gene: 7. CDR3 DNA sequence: TGTGCCAGCAGCTTAGGGGCAAGTAGCGGGGAAGAGACCCAGTACTTC. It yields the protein CASSLGASSGEETQYF.

DNA for the CDR3: TGTGCCAGCAGCTGGTTACAGCGGAGTGAAGAGACCCAGTACTTC. This sequence encodes CASSWLQRSEETQYF. The rearrangement joins TRBV7-2 to TRBJ2-5, with D possibly matching TRBD2 (5 bases). This CDR3 is built from 15 residues. Looked up from germline, CDR1 is SGHTA and CDR2 is FQGNSA. V was pared by 4 bases and J by 3 bases, with 15 bases between.

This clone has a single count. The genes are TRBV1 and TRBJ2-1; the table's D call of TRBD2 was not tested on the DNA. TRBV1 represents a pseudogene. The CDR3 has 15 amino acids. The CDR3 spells CTSSPRPPSYNEQFF. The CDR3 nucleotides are TGCACCAGCAGCCCGAGGCCCCCTTCCTACAATGAGCAGTTCTTC.

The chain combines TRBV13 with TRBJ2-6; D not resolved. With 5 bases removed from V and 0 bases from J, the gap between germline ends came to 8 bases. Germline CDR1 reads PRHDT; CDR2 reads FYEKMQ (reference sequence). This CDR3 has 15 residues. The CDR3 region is CASSLLGSGANVLTF. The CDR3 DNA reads TGTGCCAGCAGCCTCTTGGGCTCTGGGGCCAACGTCCTGACTTTC. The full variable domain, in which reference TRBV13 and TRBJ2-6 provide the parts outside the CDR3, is AAGVIQSPRHLIKEKRETATLKCYPIPRHDTVYWYQQGPGQDPQFLISFYEKMQSDKGSIPDRFSAQQFSDYHSELNMSSLELGDSALYFCASSLLGSGANVLTFGAGSRLTVL.

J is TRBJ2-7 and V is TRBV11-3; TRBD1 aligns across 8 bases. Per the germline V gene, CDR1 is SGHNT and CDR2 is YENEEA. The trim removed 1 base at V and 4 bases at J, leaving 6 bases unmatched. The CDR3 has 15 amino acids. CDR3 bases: TGTGCCAGCAGCTTAGTCGCAGGGGGCTTTTACGAGCAGTACTTC. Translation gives CASSLVAGGFYEQYF.

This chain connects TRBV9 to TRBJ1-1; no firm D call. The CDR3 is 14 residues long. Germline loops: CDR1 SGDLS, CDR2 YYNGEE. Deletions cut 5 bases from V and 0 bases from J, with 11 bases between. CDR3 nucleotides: TGTGCCAGCAGGAGGGCGGGGATGAACACTGAAGCTTTCTTT. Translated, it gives CASRRAGMNTEAFF. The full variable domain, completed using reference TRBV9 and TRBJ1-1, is DSGVTQTPKHLITATGQRVTLRCSPRSGDLSVYWYQQSLDQGLQFLIQYYNGEERAKGNILERFSAQQFPDLHSELNLSSLELGDSALYFCASRRAGMNTEAFFGQGTRLTVV.

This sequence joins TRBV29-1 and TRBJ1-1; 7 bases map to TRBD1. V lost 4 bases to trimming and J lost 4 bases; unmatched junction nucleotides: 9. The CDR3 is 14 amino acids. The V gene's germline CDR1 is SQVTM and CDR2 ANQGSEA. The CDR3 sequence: CSVGDRVGVTEAFF. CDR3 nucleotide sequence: TGCAGCGTTGGAGACAGGGTTGGGGTCACTGAAGCTTTCTTT.

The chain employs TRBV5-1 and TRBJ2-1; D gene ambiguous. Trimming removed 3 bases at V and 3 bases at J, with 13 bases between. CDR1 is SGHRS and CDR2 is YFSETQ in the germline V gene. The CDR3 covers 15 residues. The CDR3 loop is CASSYTAPVYNEQFF. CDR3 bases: TGCGCCAGCAGCTATACAGCCCCGGTCTACAATGAGCAGTTCTTC.

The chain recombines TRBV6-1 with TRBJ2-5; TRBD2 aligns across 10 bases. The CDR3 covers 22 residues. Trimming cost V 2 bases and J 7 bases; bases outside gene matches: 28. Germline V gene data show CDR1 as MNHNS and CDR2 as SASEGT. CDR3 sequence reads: CASSEPTTSGSFPLRFSGTQYF. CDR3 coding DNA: TGTGCCAGCAGTGAACCGACGACTAGCGGGTCGTTTCCCTTACGGTTCAGCGGGACCCAGTACTTC.

The CDR3 reads CASSFVGVSYEQYF. The CDR3 DNA reads as TGTGCCAGCAGTTTTGTGGGGGTCTCCTACGAGCAGTACTTC. The chain links TRBV28 to TRBJ2-7; D possibly uses TRBD1 or TRBD2 (5 bases each). The CDR3 consists of 14 residues. Trimming cost V 3 bases and J 0 bases, with 9 bases left between them. Germline CDR1 MDHEN, CDR2 SYDVKM.

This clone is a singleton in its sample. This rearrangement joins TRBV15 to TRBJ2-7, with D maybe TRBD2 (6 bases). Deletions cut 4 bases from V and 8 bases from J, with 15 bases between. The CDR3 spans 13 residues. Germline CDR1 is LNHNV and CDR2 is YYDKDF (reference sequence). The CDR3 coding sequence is TGTGCCACCAGCACAGAACTAGCATACAAGCAGTACTTC. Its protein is CATSTELAYKQYF.

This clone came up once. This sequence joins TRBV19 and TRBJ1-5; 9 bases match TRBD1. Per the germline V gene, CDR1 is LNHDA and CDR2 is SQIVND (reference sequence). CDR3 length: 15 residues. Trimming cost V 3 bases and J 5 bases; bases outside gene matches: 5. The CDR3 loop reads CASSIIQGAYQPQHF. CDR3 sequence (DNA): TGTGCCAGTAGTATTATACAGGGGGCTTATCAGCCCCAGCATTTT.

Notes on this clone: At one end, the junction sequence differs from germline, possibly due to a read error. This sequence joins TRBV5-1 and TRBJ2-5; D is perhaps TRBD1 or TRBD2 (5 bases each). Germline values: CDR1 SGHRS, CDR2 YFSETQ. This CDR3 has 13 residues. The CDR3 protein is CASSLGEGNPVDF. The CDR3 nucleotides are TGCGCCAGCAGCTTGGGTGAGGGGAACCCAGTGGACTTC.

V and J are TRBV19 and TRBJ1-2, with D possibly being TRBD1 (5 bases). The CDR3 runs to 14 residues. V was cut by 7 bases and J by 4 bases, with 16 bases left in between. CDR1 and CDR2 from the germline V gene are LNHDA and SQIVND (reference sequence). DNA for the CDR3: TGTGCCAGTACCCCCCAGGGCGGTAGCTATGGCTACACCTTC. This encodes CASTPQGGSYGYTF.

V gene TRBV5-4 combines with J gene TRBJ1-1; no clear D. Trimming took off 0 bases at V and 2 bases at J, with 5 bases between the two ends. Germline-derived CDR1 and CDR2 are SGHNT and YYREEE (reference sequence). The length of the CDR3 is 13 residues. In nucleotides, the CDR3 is TGTGCCAGCAGCTTGGTCAGAAACACTGAAGCTTTCTTT. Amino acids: CASSLVRNTEAFF.